This is a list of T cell receptor beta chains from one sample in a study of OX40 agonist ivuxolimab in advanced cancers. Here immunoSEQ multiplex PCR was the method, and the copy in TCRdb shows in-frame clones only, minus some. Of roughly 29,000 clones detected, about 90% appear once; the ten largest clones hold 9.4%. Material: CD4+ or CD8+ T cells sorted from blood, obtained in a trial of the OX40 agonist ivuxolimab. These receptor sequences come from an adult with an advanced solid tumor such as melanoma, head and neck, liver or kidney cancer. CDR3s include the opening cysteine and the closing phenylalanine or tryptophan. Each record gives: V gene, D gene, J gene, clone size, CDR3 protein, CDR3 DNA. D genes are given only for firm matches. Rows give clone size only sometimes, using once, few, many, or a class for an expanded clone.

TRBV4-2	TRBD2	TRBJ2-5	once	CASSQDWNSGSFETQYF	TGTGCCAGCAGCCAAGATTGGAATAGCGGGAGTTTTGAGACCCAGTACTTC
TRBV11-3	.	TRBJ2-1	.	CASSLVQGGPYNEQFF	TGTGCCAGCAGCTTAGTACAGGGGGGGCCCTACAATGAGCAGTTCTTC
TRBV15	.	TRBJ2-1	.	CATSRDQGVNNEQFF	TGTGCCACCAGCAGAGATCAAGGGGTGAACAATGAGCAGTTCTTC
TRBV4-1	.	TRBJ2-7	.	CASSQDAGTNEQYF	TGCGCCAGCAGCCAAGATGCAGGGACGAACGAGCAGTACTTC
TRBV4-1	.	TRBJ1-1	.	CASSPQGADTEAFF	TGCGCCAGCAGCCCGCAGGGCGCCGACACTGAAGCTTTCTTT
TRBV27	TRBD1	TRBJ1-2	.	CASSDRVYGYGYTF	TGTGCCAGCAGCGACAGGGTTTACGGCTATGGCTACACCTTC
TRBV5-6	.	TRBJ2-2	.	CASGSGELFF	TGTGCCAGTGGGTCCGGGGAGCTGTTTTTT
TRBV4-1	TRBD1	TRBJ2-7	.	CASSHLGTGSYEQYF	TGCGCCAGCAGCCATCTCGGGACAGGGTCTTACGAGCAGTACTTC
TRBV14	TRBD1	TRBJ2-7	.	CASSGRDSPYEQYF	TGTGCCAGCAGCGGCCGGGACAGCCCCTACGAGCAGTACTTC
TRBV5-4	.	TRBJ1-1	.	CASSLMTGMNTEAFF	TGTGCCAGCAGCTTGATGACAGGAATGAACACTGAAGCTTTCTTT
TRBV4-1	TRBD2	TRBJ2-7	.	CASSQGLYYEQYF	TGCGCCAGCAGCCAGGGACTATACTACGAGCAGTACTTC
TRBV19	.	TRBJ1-5	.	CASSGGGGTYSNQPQHF	TGTGCCAGTAGTGGGGGAGGCGGCACTTATAGCAATCAGCCCCAGCATTTT
TRBV19	.	TRBJ2-6	once	CASTPIVGGANVLTF	TGTGCCAGTACCCCAATAGTAGGTGGGGCCAACGTCCTGACTTTC
TRBV19	.	TRBJ2-7	.	CASSLQTDLLGEQYF	TGTGCCAGTAGTCTACAGACTGACCTCCTTGGCGAGCAGTACTTC
TRBV7-9	.	TRBJ1-5	.	CASSLGPTGKEPQHF	TGTGCCAGCAGCTTAGGACCGACGGGTAAGGAGCCCCAGCATTTT
TRBV5-4	TRBD1	TRBJ2-2	.	CASSSPGQGFSGELFF	TGTGCCAGCAGCTCCCCGGGACAGGGTTTTTCCGGGGAGCTGTTTTTT
TRBV7-9	.	TRBJ2-7	once	CASSLVAYEQYF	TGTGCCAGCAGCTTAGTGGCCTACGAGCAGTACTTC
TRBV29-1	.	TRBJ1-1	.	CSVWDIMNTEAFF	TGCAGCGTTTGGGACATCATGAACACTGAAGCTTTCTTT
TRBV7-9	.	TRBJ1-2	.	CASSLDLGNYGYTF	TGTGCCAGCAGCTTAGATTTAGGGAACTATGGCTACACCTTC
TRBV6-4	.	TRBJ1-1	.	CASLRVTEAFF	TGTGCCAGCTTGAGGGTCACTGAAGCTTTCTTT
TRBV29-1	.	TRBJ2-2	.	CSVEILGTGELFF	TGCAGCGTTGAGATCCTCGGCACCGGGGAGCTGTTTTTT
TRBV6-1	TRBD2	TRBJ2-7	.	CATALADYEQYF	TGTGCCACCGCCCTAGCGGACTACGAGCAGTACTTC
TRBV27	.	TRBJ1-2	.	CASSSYDRSYGYTF	TGTGCCAGCAGTTCTTACGACAGGTCCTATGGCTACACCTTC
TRBV5-5	.	TRBJ1-1	.	CASSGTGGGTEAFF	TGTGCCAGCAGCGGAACCGGGGGCGGTACTGAAGCTTTCTTT
TRBV7-8	.	TRBJ1-5	.	CASTTALNQPQHF	TGTGCCAGCACAACAGCCCTCAATCAGCCCCAGCATTTT
TRBV7-9	TRBD1	TRBJ1-1	.	CASSLVGTGGGTEAFF	TGTGCCAGCAGCTTAGTGGGGACAGGGGGCGGCACTGAAGCTTTCTTT
TRBV6-5	TRBD1	TRBJ1-6	.	CASSYSTGGEGSPLHF	TGTGCCAGCAGTTACTCGACAGGGGGCGAAGGTTCACCCCTCCACTTT
TRBV5-5	.	TRBJ1-5	few	CASSLGAAVGPQHF	TGTGCCAGCAGCTTGGGGGCGGCGGTTGGGCCCCAGCATTTT
TRBV2	.	TRBJ1-1	.	CASSDDRMNTEAFF	TGTGCCAGCAGTGACGACAGGATGAACACTGAAGCTTTCTTT
TRBV19	TRBD1	TRBJ1-6	.	CASSITGATNSPLHF	TGTGCCAGTAGTATAACAGGGGCGACGAATTCACCCCTCCACTTT
TRBV2	.	TRBJ2-1	.	CASSPDSPLGNEQFF	TGTGCCAGCTCGCCAGACTCCCCCCTGGGCAATGAGCAGTTCTTC
TRBV4-1	TRBD1	TRBJ2-3	.	CASSQTGGRVDTQYF	TGCGCCAGCAGCCAAACAGGGGGCCGGGTGGATACGCAGTATTTT
TRBV7-2	.	TRBJ2-7	once	CASSSGGFSYEQYF	TGTGCCAGCAGTTCCGGAGGCTTCTCCTACGAGCAGTACTTC
TRBV13	.	TRBJ2-3	.	CASSFRDWWTDTQYF	TGTGCCAGCAGCTTCCGGGACTGGTGGACAGATACGCAGTATTTT
TRBV5-5	.	TRBJ1-4	.	CASSLAQGFGEKLFF	TGTGCCAGCAGCTTGGCGCAGGGCTTCGGCGAAAAACTGTTTTTT
TRBV7-2	.	TRBJ2-7	.	CASSLDWTVSYEQYF	TGTGCCAGCAGCTTAGATTGGACAGTCTCCTACGAGCAGTACTTC
TRBV5-4	TRBD1	TRBJ2-4	.	CASSSYRTGGLVIQYF	TGTGCCAGCAGCTCGTACCGGACAGGGGGTCTGGTCATTCAGTACTTC
TRBV6-5	.	TRBJ1-1	.	CASRGVTEAFF	TGTGCCAGCAGGGGGGTCACTGAAGCTTTCTTT